This TCR beta chain was sequenced in a study of T cells in Graves' hyperthyroidism and ophthalmopathy. TCR beta CDR3 sequences were amplified from RNA transcripts. The TCR CDR3 was amplified in a first-round RT-PCR using the HTBI primer set. From the multiplex PCR reads, TCRdb called clonotypes with MiXCR, one entry per CDR3 protein. The sample yields approximately 200,000 distinct CDR3 sequences, 15% to 20% seen once. This clonotype was seen at least ten times. This sequence originates from a man between 35 and 55 years old with Graves' hyperthyroidism. What was sequenced was blood.

CDR3 region: CASSVEGLAGYYEQYF. In DNA form, the CDR3 reads TGTGCCAGCAGTGTTGAGGGACTAGCGGGGTACTACGAGCAGTACTTC. This chain connects TRBV2 to TRBJ2-7, with TRBD2 matching 13 bases. CDR1 is SNHLY and CDR2 is FYNNEI in the germline V gene. V shed 4 bases and J 3 bases; nucleotides not matched to a gene: 6. The CDR3 consists of 16 residues.